A selection of T cell receptor beta chains follows, all from one sample in a study of patients and donors after allogeneic stem cell transplantation. TCRdb reprocessed the RT-PCR reads with MiXCR, giving one entry per CDR3 protein. The sample lists approximately 150,000 distinct CDR3 sequences; more than 20% were seen once. The sequenced material came from blood, either unsorted or a sorted T cell fraction (not recorded which). The receptor set was obtained from a human donor who was either an allogeneic HSCT recipient or a stem cell or donor lymphocyte infusion donor (not recorded which). It is not recorded whose cells these are; they may come from a transplant donor. The CDR3 runs from the conserved cysteine through the conserved F or W. The D gene is left open where the match is weak. Clone size is not always given. Where it is, it says once, few, many or a class for expanded clones.

clone_size: NA; d_call: TRBD2; v_call: TRBV6-5; j_call: TRBJ2-3; cdr3_nt: TGTGCCAGCAGTTTTTCGTATCGGGAGGCCACAGATACGCAGTATTTT; cdr3_aa: CASSFSYREATDTQYF
clone_size: few; d_call: NA; v_call: TRBV6-4; j_call: TRBJ1-2; cdr3_nt: TGTGCCAGCAGTGACGGGGGCCCTAGTGGCTACACCTTC; cdr3_aa: CASSDGGPSGYTF
clone_size: NA; d_call: TRBD1; v_call: TRBV12-3/TRBV12-4; j_call: TRBJ2-1; cdr3_nt: TGTGCCAGCAGTCCGGACAGGGTCATCAATGAGCAGTTCTTC; cdr3_aa: CASSPDRVINEQFF
clone_size: few; d_call: TRBD2; v_call: TRBV12-3/TRBV12-4; j_call: TRBJ2-1; cdr3_nt: TGTGCCAGCATCCTTAGCGGGAGAGATGAGCAGTTCTTC; cdr3_aa: CASILSGRDEQFF
clone_size: few; d_call: TRBD1; v_call: TRBV20-1; j_call: TRBJ1-5; cdr3_nt: TGCAGTGCTAGAGCCGAGGGACAGGGGGGTCGGTATCAGCCCCAGCATTTT; cdr3_aa: CSARAEGQGGRYQPQHF
clone_size: NA; d_call: TRBD1; v_call: TRBV20-1; j_call: TRBJ2-1; cdr3_nt: TGCAGTGCAAACAGGGGTTTGTTCTTC; cdr3_aa: CSANRGLFF
clone_size: few; d_call: NA; v_call: TRBV20-1; j_call: TRBJ1-5; cdr3_nt: TGCAGTGCTAGGGTTGGGGGAGGGAATCAGCCCCAGCATTTT; cdr3_aa: CSARVGGGNQPQHF
clone_size: NA; d_call: NA; v_call: TRBV7-9; j_call: TRBJ1-2; cdr3_nt: TGTGCCAGCAGCCCGAACGGGGGTAACTATGGCTACACCTTC; cdr3_aa: CASSPNGGNYGYTF
clone_size: few; d_call: NA; v_call: TRBV29-1; j_call: TRBJ2-2; cdr3_nt: TGCAGCGTAATTAGGGAAACCGGGGAGCTGTTTTTT; cdr3_aa: CSVIRETGELFF
clone_size: NA; d_call: TRBD1; v_call: TRBV4-1; j_call: TRBJ1-5; cdr3_nt: TGCGCCAGCAGCCAGGACGGGACAGGGGTTAATCAGCCCCAGCATTTT; cdr3_aa: CASSQDGTGVNQPQHF
clone_size: many; d_call: NA; v_call: TRBV5-1; j_call: TRBJ1-1; cdr3_nt: TGCGCCAGCAGCTTTCATACAGGCCGAATAATGAACACTGAAGCTTTCTTT; cdr3_aa: CASSFHTGRIMNTEAFF
clone_size: NA; d_call: NA; v_call: TRBV5-1; j_call: TRBJ2-2; cdr3_nt: TGCGCCAGCAGCTTAGACAGGAGAACCGGGGAGCTGTTTTTT; cdr3_aa: CASSLDRRTGELFF
clone_size: NA; d_call: NA; v_call: TRBV29-1; j_call: TRBJ1-6; cdr3_nt: TGCAGCGTCTCGTTCGGGAGAGATAATTCACCCCTCCACTTT; cdr3_aa: CSVSFGRDNSPLHF
clone_size: few; d_call: TRBD1; v_call: TRBV29-1; j_call: TRBJ1-5; cdr3_nt: TGCAGCGTCGGCGACAGGGAGTCTGATCAGCCCCAGCATTTT; cdr3_aa: CSVGDRESDQPQHF
clone_size: few; d_call: NA; v_call: TRBV27; j_call: TRBJ1-5; cdr3_nt: TGTGCCAGCAGTGAGGGGGACAATCAGCCCCAGCATTTT; cdr3_aa: CASSEGDNQPQHF
clone_size: many; d_call: NA; v_call: TRBV20-1; j_call: TRBJ2-1; cdr3_nt: TGCAGTGCTCCCGCCGGGAACAATGAGCAGTTCTTC; cdr3_aa: CSAPAGNNEQFF
clone_size: NA; d_call: TRBD2; v_call: TRBV6-5; j_call: TRBJ2-2; cdr3_nt: TGTGCCAGCAGTTACGACACAGGACTAGCGGCGAGCGGGAGGGGGGAGCTGTTTTTT; cdr3_aa: CASSYDTGLAASGRGELFF